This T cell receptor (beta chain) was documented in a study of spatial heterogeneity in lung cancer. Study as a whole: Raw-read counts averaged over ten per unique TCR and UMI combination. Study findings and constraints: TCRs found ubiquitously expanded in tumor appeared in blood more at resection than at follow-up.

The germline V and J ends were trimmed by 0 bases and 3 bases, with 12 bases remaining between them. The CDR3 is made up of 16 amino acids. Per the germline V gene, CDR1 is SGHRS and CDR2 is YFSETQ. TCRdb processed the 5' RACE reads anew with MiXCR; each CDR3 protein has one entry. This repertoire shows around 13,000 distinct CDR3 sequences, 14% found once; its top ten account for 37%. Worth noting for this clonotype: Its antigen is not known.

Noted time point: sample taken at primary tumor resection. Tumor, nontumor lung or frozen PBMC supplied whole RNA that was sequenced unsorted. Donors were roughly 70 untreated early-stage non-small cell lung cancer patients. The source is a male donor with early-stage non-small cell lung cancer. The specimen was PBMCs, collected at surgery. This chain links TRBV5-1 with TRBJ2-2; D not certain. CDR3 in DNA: TGCGCCAGCAGCTTGGCTATGAATACCCACACCGGGGAGCTGTTTTTT. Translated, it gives CASSLAMNTHTGELFF.